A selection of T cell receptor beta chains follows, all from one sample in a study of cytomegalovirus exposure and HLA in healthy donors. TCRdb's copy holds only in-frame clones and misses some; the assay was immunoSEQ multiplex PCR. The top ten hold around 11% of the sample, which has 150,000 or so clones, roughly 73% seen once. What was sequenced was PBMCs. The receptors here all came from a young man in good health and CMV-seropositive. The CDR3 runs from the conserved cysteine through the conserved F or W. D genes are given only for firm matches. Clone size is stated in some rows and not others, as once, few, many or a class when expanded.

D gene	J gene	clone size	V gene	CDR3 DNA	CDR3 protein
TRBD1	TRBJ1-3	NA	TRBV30	TGTGCCTGGGTCAGGGGACAGCCTGGAAACACCATATATTTT	CAWVRGQPGNTIYF
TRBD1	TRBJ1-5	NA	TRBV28	TGTGCCAGCAGACAACAGGGGGCGATGAATAGCAATCAGCCCCAGCATTTT	CASRQQGAMNSNQPQHF
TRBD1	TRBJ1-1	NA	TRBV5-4	TGTGCCAGCAGTTCCGGGACAGGGAGCACTGAAGCTTTCTTT	CASSSGTGSTEAFF
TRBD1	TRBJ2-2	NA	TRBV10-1	TGCGCCAGCAGTGAGAGGTGGACAGGGGCCGGGGAGCTGTTTTTT	CASSERWTGAGELFF
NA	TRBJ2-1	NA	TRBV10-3	TGTGCCATCAGTGAGGACTCGTCACACTCCTACAATGAGCAGTTCTTC	CAISEDSSHSYNEQFF
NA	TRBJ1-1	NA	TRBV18	TGTGCCAGCTCACCACCGGCGCGGGACACTGAAGCTTTCTTT	CASSPPARDTEAFF
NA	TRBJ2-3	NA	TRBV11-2	TGTGCCAGCAGCATTCCCTCGCTGGGGCGGGGTAGCACAGATACGCAGTATTTT	CASSIPSLGRGSTDTQYF
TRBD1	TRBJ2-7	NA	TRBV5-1	TGCGCCAGCAGCGCAGACAGGGGCGAGCAGTACTTC	CASSADRGEQYF
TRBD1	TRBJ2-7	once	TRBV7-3	TGTGCCAGCAGCTGGGGACAGGGCGACGAGCAGTACTTC	CASSWGQGDEQYF
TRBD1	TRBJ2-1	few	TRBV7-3	TGTGCCAGCGGCGTCCAGGGGGCCAATGAGCAGTTCTTC	CASGVQGANEQFF
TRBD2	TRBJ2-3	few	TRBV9	TGTGCCAGCGGACAGGGACTAGCGGGACGGGATACGCAGTATTTT	CASGQGLAGRDTQYF